The present entry profiles one T cell receptor beta chain with its context. These data come from a study of blood T cell repertoires in COVID-19. The assay was immunoSEQ multiplex PCR, and TCRdb's table has in-frame clones only and misses some. In the table there are about 140,000 clones, around 80% of which are singletons. V was cut by 4 bases and J by 10 bases, with 17 bases left in between. This CDR3 contains 13 residues. The germline V gene has CDR1 SGHNT and CDR2 YYREEE (reference sequence). The sequenced sample consisted of peripheral blood. The rearrangement links TRBV5-4 to TRBJ1-2, with D unclear. This TCR was sampled from a man aged 55 to 69 with acute or convalescent COVID-19. The CDR3 region is CASSTGSDLAYTF. For the CDR3, the DNA is TGTGCCAGCAGCACCGGGTCGGACTTGGCCTACACCTTC. Drawing the rest from reference TRBV5-4 and TRBJ1-2, the complete variable domain is ETGVTQSPTHLIKTRGQQVTLRCSSQSGHNTVSWYQQALGQGPQFIFQYYREEENGRGNFPPRFSGLQFPNYSSELNVNALELDDSALYLCASSTGSDLAYTFGSGTRLTVV.